This TCR beta chain appears in the sequencing data of a study of CD8+ T cells in alopecia areata. Study results and caveats: Administration of tofacitinib significantly diminished scalp clonality and expanded CD8+ clones within the top 100. Alopecia totalis/universalis scalp especially showed more expanded CD8+ clones than normal scalp.

The CDR3 length is 15 residues. Germline CDR1 is SGDLS and CDR2 is YYNGEE. The J segment lost 6 bases and the V segment lost 2 bases, leaving 5 bases of the junction unmatched. RNA extraction was followed by reverse transcription into cDNA, which acted as the sequencing template. Sequenced by immunoSEQ multiplex PCR; TCRdb stores in-frame clones only, minus some. The sample contains under 200,000 clones, about three fifths of which appear only once. The treatment here: oral pan-JAK inhibitor, 5-10 mg twice daily. To note about this clone: As yet, its antigen is unknown.

The chain has TRBV9 and TRBJ2-2; the match to TRBD1 covers 9 bases. Sequencing used CD4+ T cells sorted from blood, obtained at week 4, from a patient treated with tofacitinib. This TCR came from a human donor with alopecia areata. CDR3 region: CASSVTGTGPGELFF. The CDR3 nucleotides read TGTGCCAGCAGCGTGACCGGGACAGGGCCCGGGGAGCTGTTTTTT.